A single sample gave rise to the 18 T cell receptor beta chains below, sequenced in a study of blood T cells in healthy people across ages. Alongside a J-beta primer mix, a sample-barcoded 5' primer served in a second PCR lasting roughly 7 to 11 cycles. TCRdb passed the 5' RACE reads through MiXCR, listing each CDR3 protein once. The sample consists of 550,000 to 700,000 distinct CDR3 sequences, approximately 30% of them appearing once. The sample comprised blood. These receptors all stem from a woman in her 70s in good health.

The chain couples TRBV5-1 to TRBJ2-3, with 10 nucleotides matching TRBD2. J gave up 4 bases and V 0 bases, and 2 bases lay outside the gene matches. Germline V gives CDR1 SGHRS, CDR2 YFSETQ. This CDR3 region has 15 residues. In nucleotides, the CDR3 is TGCGCCAGCAGCTTGGCTAGCGGGAGAGCAGATACGCAGTATTTT. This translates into CASSLASGRADTQYF.

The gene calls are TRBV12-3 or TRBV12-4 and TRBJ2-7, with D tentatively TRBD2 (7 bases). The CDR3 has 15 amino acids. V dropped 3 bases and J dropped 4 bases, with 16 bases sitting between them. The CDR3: CASSFRGGVRYEQYF. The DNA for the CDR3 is TGTGCCAGCAGTTTTCGAGGGGGGGTTAGGTACGAGCAGTACTTC.

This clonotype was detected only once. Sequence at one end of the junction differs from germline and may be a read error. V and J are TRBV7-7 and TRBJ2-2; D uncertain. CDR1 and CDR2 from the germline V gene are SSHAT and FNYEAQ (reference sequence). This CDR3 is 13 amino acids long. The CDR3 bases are TGTGCTAGCAGATCCCAGGACACCGGGGAGCTGTTTTTT. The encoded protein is CASRSQDTGELFF.

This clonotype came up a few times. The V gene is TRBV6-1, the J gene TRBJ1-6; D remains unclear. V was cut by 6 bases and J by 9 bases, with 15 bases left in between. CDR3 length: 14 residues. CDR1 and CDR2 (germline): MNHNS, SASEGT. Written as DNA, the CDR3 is TGTGCCAGCAGATCCAGGCAAATGGTTTCACCCCTCCACTTT. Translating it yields CASRSRQMVSPLHF.

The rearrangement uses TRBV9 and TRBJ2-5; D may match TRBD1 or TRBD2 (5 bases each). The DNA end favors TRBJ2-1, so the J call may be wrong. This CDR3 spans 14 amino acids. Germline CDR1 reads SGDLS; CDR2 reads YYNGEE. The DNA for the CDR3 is TGTGCCAGCAGCGTAGATTGGGGGATCAATGAGCAGTTCTTC. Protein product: CASSVDWGINEQFF.

The DNA of the CDR3 is TGTGCCAGCAGCTTGGGTAAGGCAGGGGGACCCTACAATGAGCAGTTCTTC. It specifies CASSLGKAGGPYNEQFF. The V and J genes are TRBV5-7 and TRBJ2-1; 7 nucleotides match TRBD1. TRBV5-7 is an ORF, with its function uncertain. With 0 bases clipped from V and 2 bases from J, the junction kept 8 bases outside the gene matches. This CDR3 region has 17 residues.

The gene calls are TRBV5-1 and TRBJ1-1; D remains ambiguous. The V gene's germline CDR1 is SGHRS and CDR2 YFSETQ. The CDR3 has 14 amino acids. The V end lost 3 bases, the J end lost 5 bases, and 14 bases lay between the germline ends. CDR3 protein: CASSSAEAGTEAFF. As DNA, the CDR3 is TGCGCCAGCAGCTCGGCCGAGGCTGGGACTGAAGCTTTCTTT.

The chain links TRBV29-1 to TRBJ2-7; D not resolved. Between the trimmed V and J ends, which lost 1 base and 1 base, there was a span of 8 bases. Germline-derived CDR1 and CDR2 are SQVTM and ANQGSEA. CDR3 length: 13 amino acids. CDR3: CSVEVQASYEQYF. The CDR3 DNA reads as TGCAGCGTTGAAGTTCAGGCTTCCTACGAGCAGTACTTC.

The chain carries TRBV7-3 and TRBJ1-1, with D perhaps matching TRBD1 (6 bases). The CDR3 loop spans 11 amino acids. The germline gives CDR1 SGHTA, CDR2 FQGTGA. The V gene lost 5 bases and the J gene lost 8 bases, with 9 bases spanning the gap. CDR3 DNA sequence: TGTGCCAGCAGCGATGGGACAGAAGCTTTCTTT. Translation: CASSDGTEAFF.

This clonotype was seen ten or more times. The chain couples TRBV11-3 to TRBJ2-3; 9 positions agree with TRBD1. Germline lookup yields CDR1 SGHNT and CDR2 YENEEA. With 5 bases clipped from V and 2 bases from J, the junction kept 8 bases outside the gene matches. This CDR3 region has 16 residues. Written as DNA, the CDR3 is TGTGCCAGCAGCCCAAGAACAGGGGGCTTCACAGATACGCAGTATTTT. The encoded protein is CASSPRTGGFTDTQYF. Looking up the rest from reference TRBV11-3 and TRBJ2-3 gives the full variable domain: EAGVVQSPRYKIIEKKQPVAFWCNPISGHNTLYWYLQNLGQGPELLIRYENEEAVDDSQLPKDRFSAERLKGVDSTLKIQPAELGDSAVYLCASSPRTGGFTDTQYFGPGTRLTVL.

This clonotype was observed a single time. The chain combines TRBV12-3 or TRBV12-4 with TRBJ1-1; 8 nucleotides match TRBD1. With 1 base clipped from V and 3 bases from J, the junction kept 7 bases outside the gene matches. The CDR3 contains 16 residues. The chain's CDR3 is CASSLGQGAQDTEAFF. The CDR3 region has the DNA TGTGCCAGCAGTTTAGGGCAGGGGGCGCAGGACACTGAAGCTTTCTTT.

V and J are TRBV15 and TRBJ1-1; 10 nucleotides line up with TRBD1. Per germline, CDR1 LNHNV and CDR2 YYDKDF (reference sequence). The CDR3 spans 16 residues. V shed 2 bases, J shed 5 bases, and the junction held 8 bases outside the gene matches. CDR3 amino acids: CATSRPDRGYDTEAFF. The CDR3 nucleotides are TGTGCCACCAGCAGACCGGACAGGGGGTACGATACTGAAGCTTTCTTT. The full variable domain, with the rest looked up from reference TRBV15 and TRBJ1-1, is DAMVIQNPRYQVTQFGKPVTLSCSQTLNHNVMYWYQQKSSQAPKLLFHYYDKDFNNEADTPDNFQSRRPNTSFCFLDIRSPGLGDTAMYLCATSRPDRGYDTEAFFGQGTRLTVV.

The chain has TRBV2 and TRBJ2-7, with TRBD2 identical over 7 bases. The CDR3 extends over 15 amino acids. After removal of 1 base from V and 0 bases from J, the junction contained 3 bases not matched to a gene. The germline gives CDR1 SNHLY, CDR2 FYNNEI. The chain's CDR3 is CASSEGLAASYEQYF. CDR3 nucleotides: TGTGCCAGCAGTGAAGGACTAGCTGCCTCCTACGAGCAGTACTTC.

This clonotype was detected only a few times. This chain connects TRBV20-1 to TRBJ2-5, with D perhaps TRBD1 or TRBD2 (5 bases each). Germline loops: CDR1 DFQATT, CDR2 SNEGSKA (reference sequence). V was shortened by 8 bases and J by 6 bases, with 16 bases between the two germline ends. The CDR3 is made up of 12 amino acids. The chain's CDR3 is CSPGRPGQTQYF. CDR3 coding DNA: TGCAGTCCGGGTCGCCCGGGGCAGACCCAGTACTTC.

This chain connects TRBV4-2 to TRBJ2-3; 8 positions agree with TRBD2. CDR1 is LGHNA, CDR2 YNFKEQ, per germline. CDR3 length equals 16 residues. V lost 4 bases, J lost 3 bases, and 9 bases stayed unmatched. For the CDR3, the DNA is TGTGCCAGCAGCCGCCCACTAGCGGAGGGTACAGATACGCAGTATTTT. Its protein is CASSRPLAEGTDTQYF.

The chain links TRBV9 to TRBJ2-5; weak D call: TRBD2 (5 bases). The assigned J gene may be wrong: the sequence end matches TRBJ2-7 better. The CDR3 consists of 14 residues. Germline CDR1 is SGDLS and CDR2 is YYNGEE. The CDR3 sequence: CASSVGGFSYEQYF. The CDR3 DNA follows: TGTGCCAGCAGCGTAGGAGGGTTCTCCTACGAGCAGTACTTC.

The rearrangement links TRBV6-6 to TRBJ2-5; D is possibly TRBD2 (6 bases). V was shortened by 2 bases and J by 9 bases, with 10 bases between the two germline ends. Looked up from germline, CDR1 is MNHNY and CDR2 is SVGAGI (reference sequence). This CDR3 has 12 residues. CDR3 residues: CASSYEPGAQYF. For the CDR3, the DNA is TGTGCCAGCAGTTACGAACCGGGGGCCCAGTACTTC.

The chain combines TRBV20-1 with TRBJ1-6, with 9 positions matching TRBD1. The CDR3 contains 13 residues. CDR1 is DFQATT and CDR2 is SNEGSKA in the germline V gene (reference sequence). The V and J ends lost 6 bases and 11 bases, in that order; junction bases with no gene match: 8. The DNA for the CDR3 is TGCAGTGCCGTCCCGGGACAGGGAACACCCCTCCACTTT. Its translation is CSAVPGQGTPLHF.